The sequence of this T cell receptor beta chain was determined in a study of blood T cell repertoires in COVID-19 (dated by TCRdb to about 2020). Regarding the study in general: Collaborator samples came from the United States, Italy and Spain and covered acute and convalescent phases of COVID-19. The material from the prospective study consisted of cDNA or gDNA derived from T cells, B-cell-depleted T cells, or PBMCs. Subjects who had been exposed to COVID-19, were actively infected with it, or had recovered from it provided the deeply sampled blood TCRbeta repertoires that made up the dataset. The repertoires were released in a freely available public database intended as a resource for research on the immune response to SARS-CoV-2. Samples were obtained from the ongoing ImmuneRACE study (first 160 participants) and from about 1,300 subjects provided by 6 global collaborators. A de-identified subject ID, COVID-19 status, age in years and sex were almost always included in the sample metadata. HLA class I and class II types, where available, came from metadata supplied by the sample provider rather than from assay-based typing.

Details on this clone: What this receptor recognizes is not known. Per-base qualities were not stored, and no clone one base away is much larger.

CDR1 ENHRY and CDR2 SYGVKD were looked up in the germline V gene. The CDR3 spans 16 residues, from the cysteine through the phenylalanine. The retained sequence is limited to the CDR3, 48 bases, with the frame set at the first base. Here V drops 0 bases and J drops 4 bases, and the junction holds 6 bases not matched to any gene. What the research found in general, with its limitations: How much clinical and demographic metadata was included differed by source and by participant, and the metadata was provided uncurated.

The immunoSEQ Assay, a bias-controlled multiplex PCR, was used to amplify TCRbeta CDR3 regions from genomic DNA. For the original study's pipeline: The number of nucleated cells in each sample was estimated by amplification of reference gene primers within the assay. Sequence reads were collapsed and filtered to measure the absolute abundance of every unique TCRbeta CDR3 rearrangement. For each sample, productive Simpson clonality was calculated as the square root of Simpson's diversity index across productive rearrangements. TCRdb carries this immuneACCESS record with in-frame sequences only. Its versions omit some clonotypes, under half of them owing to an unresolved V gene in the studies checked, with the rest unexplained. For V, J and clone size, that table is used; D and trimming come from the DNA. In all, the sample holds 250,000 to 350,000 clones, and over 75% of those were seen once. The top ten constitute about 8.5% of the sample.

Each collaborating institution followed its own protocols to collect whole blood in K2EDTA tubes. Collaborator samples were shipped for TCRbeta analysis as frozen whole blood, isolated PBMCs, or DNA extracted from either sample type. The source of this sequence is a man between 18 and 29 years old with active or convalescent COVID-19. Sequencing input: peripheral blood. Rearrangement joined TRBV10-3 to TRBJ2-7; TRBD1 fits 10 bases in the junction. Read as DNA, the sequence is TGTGCCATCAGTGAGTCTTCAGGACAGGGGGGATACGAGCAGTACTTC. This is translated as CAISESSGQGGYEQYF.